The clone carrying this T cell receptor (beta chain) was detected ten times or more. The antigen remains undetermined. This CDR3 has 12 amino acids. Deletions cut 4 bases from V and 7 bases from J, with 11 bases between. The germline CDR1 and CDR2 sequences are SGHTA and FQGNSA. This entry is derived from a study of T cells in Graves' hyperthyroidism and ophthalmopathy. Findings and limits, study-wide: Ophthalmopathy could be told apart from stable hyperthyroidism with a 13 V-J model. The blood repertoire included most of the expanded thyroid clonotypes above 0.001.

Amplified regions were TCR beta CDR3 sequences from RNA transcripts. The TCR CDR3 was amplified in a first-round RT-PCR using the HTBI primer set. In TCRdb, the multiplex PCR reads were re-called with MiXCR into one record per CDR3 protein. The sample holds under 200,000 distinct CDR3 sequences, over 7.5% seen once. Uncontrolled infections, other autoimmune diseases, pregnancy or lactation led to exclusion of patients. Input material: blood. The chain couples TRBV7-2 to TRBJ2-7; D not certain. This clonotype was obtained from a woman aged 18-29 years with Graves' hyperthyroidism that later progressed to Graves' ophthalmopathy. DNA of the CDR3: TGTGCCAGCAGCTCCTACAGTGGGGAGCAGTACTTC. Its translation: CASSSYSGEQYF.